This T cell receptor (beta chain) came from a study of cytomegalovirus exposure and HLA in healthy donors. Overall study context: The approximately 680 first-cohort repertoires and the 95 to 150 validation repertoires shared the same platform, a later analysis reported. The study's findings and limits: It was confirmed in vitro that a few of the CMV-associated chains were specific for CMV antigens. Listed as cytomegalovirus-associated were 150 to 200 TCR beta chains.

This CDR3 comprises 15 residues. CDR1 is LGHNT, CDR2 FRNRAP, per germline. Trimming cost V 0 bases and J 4 bases, with 12 bases left between them. The repertoire was sequenced with immunoSEQ multiplex PCR; TCRdb's copy has only in-frame clones and lacks some. The data show 110,000 or so clones, with approximately 90% seen just once and around 2% held by the top ten. For this clone: Its specificity is unknown.

Sequences were obtained from PBMCs. The sequence was collected from a young man in good health and CMV-seronegative. This chain joins TRBV12-5 and TRBJ1-2, with D possibly TRBD1 on 5 matching bases. The CDR3: CASGLVPYGAYGYTF. The DNA of the CDR3 is TGTGCTAGTGGTTTGGTACCTTATGGGGCCTATGGCTACACCTTC. Combining the CDR3 with reference TRBV12-5 and TRBJ1-2 gives the whole variable domain DARVTQTPRHKVTEMGQEVTMRCQPILGHNTVFWYRQTMMQGLELLAYFRNRAPLDDSGMPKDRFSAEMPDATLATLKIQPSEPRDSAVYFCASGLVPYGAYGYTFGSGTRLTVV.